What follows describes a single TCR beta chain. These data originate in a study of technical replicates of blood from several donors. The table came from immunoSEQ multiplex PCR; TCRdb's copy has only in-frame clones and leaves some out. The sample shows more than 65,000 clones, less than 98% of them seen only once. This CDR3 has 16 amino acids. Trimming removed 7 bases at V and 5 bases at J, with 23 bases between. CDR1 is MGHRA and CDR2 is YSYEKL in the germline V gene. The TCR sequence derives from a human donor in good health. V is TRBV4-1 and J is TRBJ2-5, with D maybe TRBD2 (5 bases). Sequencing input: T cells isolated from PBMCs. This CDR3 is CASKRWILANGETQYF. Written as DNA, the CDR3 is TGCGCCAGCAAACGGTGGATTCTAGCTAATGGGGAGACCCAGTACTTC.